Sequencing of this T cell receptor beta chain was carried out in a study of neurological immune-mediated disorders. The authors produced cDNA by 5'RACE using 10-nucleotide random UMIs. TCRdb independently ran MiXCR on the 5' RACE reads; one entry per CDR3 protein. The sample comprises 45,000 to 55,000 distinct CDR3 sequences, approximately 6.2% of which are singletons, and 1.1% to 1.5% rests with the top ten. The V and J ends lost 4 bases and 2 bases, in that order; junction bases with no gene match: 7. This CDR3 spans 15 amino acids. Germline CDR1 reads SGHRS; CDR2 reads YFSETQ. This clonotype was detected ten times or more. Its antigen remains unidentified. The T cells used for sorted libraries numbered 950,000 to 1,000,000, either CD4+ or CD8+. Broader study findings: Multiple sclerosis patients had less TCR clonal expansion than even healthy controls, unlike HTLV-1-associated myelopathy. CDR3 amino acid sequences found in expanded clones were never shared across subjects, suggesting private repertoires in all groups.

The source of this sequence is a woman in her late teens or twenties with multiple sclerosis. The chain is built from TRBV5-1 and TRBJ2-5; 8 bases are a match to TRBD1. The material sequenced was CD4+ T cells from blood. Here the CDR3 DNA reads TGCGCCAGCAGCCGCGGACAGGGACGTCAAGAGACCCAGTACTTC. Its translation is CASSRGQGRQETQYF.